This T cell receptor (beta chain) was identified in a study of tumor T cells in aggressive B-cell lymphoma. The CDR3 sequence is 14 residues long. V was shortened by 2 bases and J by 10 bases, with 12 bases between the two germline ends. Germline CDR1 is MDHEN and CDR2 is SYDVKM. Clones were read by immunoSEQ multiplex PCR, and TCRdb kept only the in-frame ones, dropping some. The repertoire holds several thousand clones, with about two thirds as singletons. Note on this clone: Other DNA sequences of this sample code for an identical CDR3.

This chain joins TRBV28 and TRBJ1-6, with D perhaps matching TRBD1 (5 bases). This TCR was sampled from an adult with diffuse large B cell lymphoma. The sample taken for sequencing was tumor tissue. As DNA, the CDR3 is TGTGCCAGCAGTTTAGACAGAGGAAACTCACCCCTCCACTTT. Translated: CASSLDRGNSPLHF.